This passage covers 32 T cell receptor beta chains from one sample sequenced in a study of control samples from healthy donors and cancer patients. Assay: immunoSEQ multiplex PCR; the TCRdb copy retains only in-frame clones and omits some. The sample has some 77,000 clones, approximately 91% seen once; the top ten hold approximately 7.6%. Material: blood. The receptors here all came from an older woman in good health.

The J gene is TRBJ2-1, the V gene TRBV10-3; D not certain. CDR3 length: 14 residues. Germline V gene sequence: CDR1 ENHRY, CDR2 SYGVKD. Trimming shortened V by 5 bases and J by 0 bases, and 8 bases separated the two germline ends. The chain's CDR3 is CAISSSLSYNEQFF. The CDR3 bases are TGTGCCATCAGTTCCTCCCTCTCCTACAATGAGCAGTTCTTC.

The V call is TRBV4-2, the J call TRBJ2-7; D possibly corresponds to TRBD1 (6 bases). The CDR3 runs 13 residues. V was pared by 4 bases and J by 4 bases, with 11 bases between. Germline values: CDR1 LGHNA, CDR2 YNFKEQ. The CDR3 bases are TGTGCCAGCAGCCTATTCAGGGGATACGAGCAGTACTTC. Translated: CASSLFRGYEQYF.

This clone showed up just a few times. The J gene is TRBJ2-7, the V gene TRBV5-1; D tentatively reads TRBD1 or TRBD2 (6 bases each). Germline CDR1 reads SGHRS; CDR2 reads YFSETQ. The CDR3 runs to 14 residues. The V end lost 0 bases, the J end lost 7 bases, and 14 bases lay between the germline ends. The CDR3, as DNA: TGCGCCAGCAGCTTGGCCATGGGGGCGGGGGAGCAGTACTTC. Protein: CASSLAMGAGEQYF.

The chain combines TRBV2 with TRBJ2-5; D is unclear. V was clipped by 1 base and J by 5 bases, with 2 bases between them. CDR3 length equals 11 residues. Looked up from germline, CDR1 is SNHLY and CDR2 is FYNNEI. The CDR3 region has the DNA TGTGCCAGCAGTGAAGAGGAGACCCAGTACTTC. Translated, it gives CASSEEETQYF.

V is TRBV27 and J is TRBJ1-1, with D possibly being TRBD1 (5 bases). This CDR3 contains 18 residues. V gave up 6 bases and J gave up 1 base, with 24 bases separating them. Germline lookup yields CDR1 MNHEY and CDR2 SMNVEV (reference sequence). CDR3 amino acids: CASSSLAPVRQRNTEAFF. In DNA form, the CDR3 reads TGTGCCAGCAGCTCCCTAGCACCGGTGAGACAGAGGAACACTGAAGCTTTCTTT.

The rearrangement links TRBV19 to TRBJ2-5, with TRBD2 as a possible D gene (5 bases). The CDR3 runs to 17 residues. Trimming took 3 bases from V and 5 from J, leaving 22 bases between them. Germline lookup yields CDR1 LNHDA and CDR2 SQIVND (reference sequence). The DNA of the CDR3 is TGTGCCAGTAGTATTATCTCAGAGGGCGCGGCAAGGGAGACCCAGTACTTC. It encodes CASSIISEGAARETQYF.

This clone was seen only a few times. The CDR3 DNA sequence: TGTGCCAGCAGCTCACTTCGACTAGCGGGAGGGTTCCCTCCCGAGCAGTACTTC. This codes for CASSSLRLAGGFPPEQYF. The V call is TRBV11-2, the J call TRBJ2-7; 14 bases align to TRBD2. The CDR3 has 18 residues. Germline assignment: CDR1 SGHAT and CDR2 FQNNGV. The junction had 14 bases not matched to a gene; V was cut back by 4 bases and J by 6 bases.

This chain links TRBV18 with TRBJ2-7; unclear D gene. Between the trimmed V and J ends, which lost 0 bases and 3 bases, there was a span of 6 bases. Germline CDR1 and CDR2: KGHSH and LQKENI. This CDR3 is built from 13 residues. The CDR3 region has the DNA TGTGCCAGCTCACCACCAATGAACTACGAGCAGTACTTC. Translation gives CASSPPMNYEQYF.

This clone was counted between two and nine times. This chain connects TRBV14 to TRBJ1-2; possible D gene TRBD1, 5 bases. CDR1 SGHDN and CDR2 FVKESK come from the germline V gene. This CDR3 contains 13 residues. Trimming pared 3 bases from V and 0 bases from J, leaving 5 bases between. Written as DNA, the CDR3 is TGTGCCAGCAGCCAGGGGGCTAACTATGGCTACACCTTC. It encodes CASSQGANYGYTF.

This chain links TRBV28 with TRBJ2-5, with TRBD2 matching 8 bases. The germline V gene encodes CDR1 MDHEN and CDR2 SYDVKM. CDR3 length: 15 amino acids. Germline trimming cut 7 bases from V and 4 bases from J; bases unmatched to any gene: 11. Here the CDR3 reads CASNSPAGERETQYF. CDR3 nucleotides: TGTGCCAGCAACTCCCCAGCGGGAGAGAGAGAGACCCAGTACTTC.

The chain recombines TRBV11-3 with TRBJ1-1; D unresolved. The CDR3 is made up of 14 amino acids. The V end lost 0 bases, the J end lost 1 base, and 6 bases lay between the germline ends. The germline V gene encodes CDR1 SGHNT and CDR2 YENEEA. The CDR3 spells CASSLDLGNTEAFF. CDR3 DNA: TGTGCCAGCAGCTTAGATCTCGGGAACACTGAAGCTTTCTTT.

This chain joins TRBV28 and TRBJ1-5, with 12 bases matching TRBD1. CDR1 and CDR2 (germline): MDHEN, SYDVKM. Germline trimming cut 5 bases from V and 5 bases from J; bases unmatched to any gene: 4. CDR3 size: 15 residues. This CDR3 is CASSPGQGAYQPQHF. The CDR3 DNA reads TGTGCCAGCAGTCCGGGACAGGGGGCTTATCAGCCCCAGCATTTT. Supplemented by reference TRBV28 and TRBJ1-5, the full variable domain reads DVKVTQSSRYLVKRTGEKVFLECVQDMDHENMFWYRQDPGLGLRLIYFSYDVKMKEKGDIPEGYSVSREKKERFSLILESASTNQTSMYLCASSPGQGAYQPQHFGDGTRLSIL.

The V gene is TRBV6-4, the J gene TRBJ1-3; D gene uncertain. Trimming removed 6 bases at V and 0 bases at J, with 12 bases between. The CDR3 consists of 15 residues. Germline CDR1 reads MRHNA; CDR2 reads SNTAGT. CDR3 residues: CASRSLKRSGNTIYF. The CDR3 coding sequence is TGTGCCAGCAGGTCCTTGAAGCGCTCTGGAAACACCATATATTTT.

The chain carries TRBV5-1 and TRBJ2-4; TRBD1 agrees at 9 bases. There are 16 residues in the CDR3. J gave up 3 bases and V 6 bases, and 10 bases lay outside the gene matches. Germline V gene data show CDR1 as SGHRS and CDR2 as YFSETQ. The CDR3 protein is CASTLTGGQSKNIQYF. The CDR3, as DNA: TGCGCCAGCACTCTTACAGGGGGCCAGAGCAAAAACATTCAGTACTTC. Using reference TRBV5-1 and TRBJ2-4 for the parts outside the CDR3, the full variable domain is KAGVTQTPRYLIKTRGQQVTLSCSPISGHRSVSWYQQTPGQGLQFLFEYFSETQRNKGNFPGRFSGRQFSNSRSEMNVSTLELGDSALYLCASTLTGGQSKNIQYFGAGTRLSVL.

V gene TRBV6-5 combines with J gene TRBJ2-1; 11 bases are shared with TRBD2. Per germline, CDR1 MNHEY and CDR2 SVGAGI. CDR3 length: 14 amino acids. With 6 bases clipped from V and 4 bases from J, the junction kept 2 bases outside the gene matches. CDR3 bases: TGTGCCAGCAGGGCTAGCGGGAGGTACAATGAGCAGTTCTTC. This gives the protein CASRASGRYNEQFF.

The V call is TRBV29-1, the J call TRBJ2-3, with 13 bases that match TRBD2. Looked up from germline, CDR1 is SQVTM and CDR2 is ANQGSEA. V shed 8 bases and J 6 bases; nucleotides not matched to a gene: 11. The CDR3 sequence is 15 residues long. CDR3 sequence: CSTRLAGGNFDTQYF. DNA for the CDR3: TGCAGCACCCGACTAGCGGGAGGTAATTTTGATACGCAGTATTTT.

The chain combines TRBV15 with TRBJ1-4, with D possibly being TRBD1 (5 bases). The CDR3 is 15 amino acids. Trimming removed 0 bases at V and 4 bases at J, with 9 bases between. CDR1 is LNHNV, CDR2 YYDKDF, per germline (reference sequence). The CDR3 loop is CATSRDLGGNEKLFF. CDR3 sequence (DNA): TGTGCCACCAGCAGAGATCTGGGGGGTAATGAAAAACTGTTTTTT.

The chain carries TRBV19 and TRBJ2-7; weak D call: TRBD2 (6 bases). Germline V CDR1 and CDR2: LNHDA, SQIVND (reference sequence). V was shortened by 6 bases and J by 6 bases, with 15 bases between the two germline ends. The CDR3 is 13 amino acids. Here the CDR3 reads CASRPGSAGEQYF. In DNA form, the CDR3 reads TGTGCCAGTAGACCCGGGAGTGCTGGCGAGCAGTACTTC.

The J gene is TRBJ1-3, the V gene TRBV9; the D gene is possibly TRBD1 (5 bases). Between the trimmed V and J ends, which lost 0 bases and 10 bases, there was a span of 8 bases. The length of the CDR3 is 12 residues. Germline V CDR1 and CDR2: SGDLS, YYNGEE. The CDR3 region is CASSVVEGTIYF. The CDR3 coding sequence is TGTGCCAGCAGCGTAGTGGAGGGGACCATATATTTT. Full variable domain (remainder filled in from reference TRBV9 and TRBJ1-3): DSGVTQTPKHLITATGQRVTLRCSPRSGDLSVYWYQQSLDQGLQFLIQYYNGEERAKGNILERFSAQQFPDLHSELNLSSLELGDSALYFCASSVVEGTIYFGEGSWLTVV.

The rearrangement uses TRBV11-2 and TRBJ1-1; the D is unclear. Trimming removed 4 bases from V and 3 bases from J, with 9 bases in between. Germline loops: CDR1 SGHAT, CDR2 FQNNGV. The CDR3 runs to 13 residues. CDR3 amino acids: CASSSRVYTEAFF. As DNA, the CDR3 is TGTGCCAGCAGCTCCCGGGTGTACACTGAAGCTTTCTTT.

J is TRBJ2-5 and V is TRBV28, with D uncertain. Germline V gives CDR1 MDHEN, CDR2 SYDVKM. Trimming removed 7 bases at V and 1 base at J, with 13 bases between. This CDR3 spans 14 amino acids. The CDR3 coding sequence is TGTGCCAGCACCCTGACGGCATTCCAAGAGACCCAGTACTTC. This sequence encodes CASTLTAFQETQYF.

The CDR3 DNA sequence: TGTGCCTGTAGACAGGGTGAATACTATGGCTACACCTTC. Translating it yields CACRQGEYYGYTF. This chain uses TRBV30 with TRBJ1-2; 7 nucleotides agree with TRBD1. The CDR3 is 13 amino acids. V was pared by 6 bases and J by 3 bases, with 7 bases of the junction left unmatched. Germline CDR1 GTSNPN, CDR2 SVGIG (reference sequence).

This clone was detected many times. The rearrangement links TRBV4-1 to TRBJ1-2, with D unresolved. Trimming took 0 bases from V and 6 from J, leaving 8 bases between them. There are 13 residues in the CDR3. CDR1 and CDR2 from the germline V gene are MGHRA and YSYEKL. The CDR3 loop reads CASSQDILNGYTF. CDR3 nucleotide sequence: TGCGCCAGCAGCCAAGATATACTAAATGGCTACACCTTC.

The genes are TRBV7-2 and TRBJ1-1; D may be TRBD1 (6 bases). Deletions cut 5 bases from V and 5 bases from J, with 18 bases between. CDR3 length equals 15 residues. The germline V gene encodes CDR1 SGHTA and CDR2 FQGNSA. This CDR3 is CASSVAPGQWTEAFF. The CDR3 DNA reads TGTGCCAGCAGCGTCGCCCCGGGACAATGGACTGAAGCTTTCTTT. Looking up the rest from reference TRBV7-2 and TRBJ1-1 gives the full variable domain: GAGVSQSPSNKVTEKGKDVELRCDPISGHTALYWYRQSLGQGLEFLIYFQGNSAPDKSGLPSDRFSAERTGGSVSTLTIQRTQQEDSAVYLCASSVAPGQWTEAFFGQGTRLTVV.

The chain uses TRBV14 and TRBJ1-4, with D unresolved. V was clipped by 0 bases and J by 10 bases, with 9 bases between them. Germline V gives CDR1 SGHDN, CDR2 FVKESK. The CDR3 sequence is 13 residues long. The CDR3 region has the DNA TGTGCCAGCAGCCAAGAGAGCTCCGTAAAACTGTTTTTT. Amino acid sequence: CASSQESSVKLFF. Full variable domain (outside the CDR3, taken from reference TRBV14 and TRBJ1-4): EAGVTQFPSHSVIEKGQTVTLRCDPISGHDNLYWYRRVMGKEIKFLLHFVKESKQDESGMPNNRFLAERTGGTYSTLKVQPAELEDSGVYFCASSQESSVKLFFGSGTQLSVL.

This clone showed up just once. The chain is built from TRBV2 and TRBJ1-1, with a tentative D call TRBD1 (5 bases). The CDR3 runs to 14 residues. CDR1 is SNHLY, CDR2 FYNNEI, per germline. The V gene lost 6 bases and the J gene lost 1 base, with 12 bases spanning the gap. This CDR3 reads CASSWQGTNTEAFF. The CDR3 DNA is TGTGCCAGCAGCTGGCAGGGAACGAACACTGAAGCTTTCTTT.

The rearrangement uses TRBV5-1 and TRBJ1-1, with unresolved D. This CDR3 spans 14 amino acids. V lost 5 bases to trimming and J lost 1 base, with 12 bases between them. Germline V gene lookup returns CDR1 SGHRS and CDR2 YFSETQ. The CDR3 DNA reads TGCGCCAGCAGTACCGACGGGAAGAACACTGAAGCTTTCTTT. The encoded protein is CASSTDGKNTEAFF.

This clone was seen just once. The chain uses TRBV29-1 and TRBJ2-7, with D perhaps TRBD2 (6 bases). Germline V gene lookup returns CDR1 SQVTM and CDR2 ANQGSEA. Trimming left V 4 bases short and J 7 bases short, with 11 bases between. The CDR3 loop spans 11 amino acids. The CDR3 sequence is CSVGVAGEQYF. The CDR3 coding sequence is TGCAGCGTTGGGGTTGCGGGAGAGCAGTACTTC.

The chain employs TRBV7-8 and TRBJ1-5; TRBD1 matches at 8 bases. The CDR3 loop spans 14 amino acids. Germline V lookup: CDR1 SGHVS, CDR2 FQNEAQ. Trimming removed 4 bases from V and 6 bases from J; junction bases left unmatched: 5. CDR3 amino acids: CASSYTGGGQPQHF. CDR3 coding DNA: TGTGCCAGCAGCTACACAGGGGGGGGTCAGCCCCAGCATTTT.

CDR3 protein: CSVVVLRPGAFF. The CDR3 nucleotides are TGCAGCGTTGTAGTCCTCAGACCCGGGGCTTTCTTT. The rearrangement joins TRBV29-1 to TRBJ1-1; D is uncertain. Germline lookup yields CDR1 SQVTM and CDR2 ANQGSEA. V shed 4 bases and J shed 11 bases, with 17 bases lying between them. There are 12 residues in the CDR3.

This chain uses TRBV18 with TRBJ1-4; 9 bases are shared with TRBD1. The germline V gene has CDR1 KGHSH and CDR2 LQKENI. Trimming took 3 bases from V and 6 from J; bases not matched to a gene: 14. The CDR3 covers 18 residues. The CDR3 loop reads CASSPPRGTGGIDEKLFF. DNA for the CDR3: TGTGCCAGCTCACCGCCCAGGGGAACAGGGGGCATTGATGAAAAACTGTTTTTT.

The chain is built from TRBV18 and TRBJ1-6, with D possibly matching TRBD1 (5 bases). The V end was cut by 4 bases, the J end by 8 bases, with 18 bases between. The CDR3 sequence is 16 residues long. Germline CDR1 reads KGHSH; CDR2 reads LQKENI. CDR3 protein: CASSLLQEQGYSPLHF. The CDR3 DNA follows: TGTGCCAGCTCACTACTACAGGAGCAGGGATATTCACCCCTCCACTTT.